One and the same sample provided the 32 T cell receptor beta chains below, sequenced in a study of CD8 T cells in ankylosing spondylitis. The antigens of these receptors remain unknown. Overall study results and limits: What seemed typical of ankylosing spondylitis blood was a TCR beta motif built from eight highly homologous variants.

TCRdb reanalysed the 5' RACE reads using MiXCR and keeps one entry per CDR3 protein. This sample has roughly 450,000 distinct CDR3 sequences, with 26% found just once. Sequenced input: blood, either unsorted or a sorted T cell fraction (not recorded which). The source is a male donor with ankylosing spondylitis.

The V and J genes are TRBV28 and TRBJ1-1; 7 bases agree with TRBD1. CDR1 MDHEN and CDR2 SYDVKM come from the germline V gene. Losses at the gene ends were 6 bases for V and 0 bases for J; bases not matched to a gene: 4. The CDR3 runs 14 residues. The CDR3 loop is CASRQGQLNTEAFF. Written as DNA, the CDR3 is TGTGCCAGCAGACAGGGACAGCTGAACACTGAAGCTTTCTTT.

This clonotype appeared a few times. This chain connects TRBV12-3 or TRBV12-4 to TRBJ2-1; the D is unclear. CDR3 length: 13 residues. Trimming shortened V by 5 bases and J by 1 base, and 6 bases separated the two germline ends. The CDR3 coding sequence is TGTGCCAGCAGTACAAGATCCTACAATGAGCAGTTCTTC. Translating gives CASSTRSYNEQFF.

This clonotype came up a few times. The chain couples TRBV10-2 to TRBJ2-7; 7 bases map to TRBD2. Germline V lookup: CDR1 WSHSY, CDR2 SAAADI. Trimming cost V 6 bases and J 3 bases; bases outside gene matches: 20. The CDR3 runs 18 residues. CDR3 sequence: CASSRLLATPPDNYEQYV. The CDR3 DNA follows: TGCGCCAGCAGCCGCCTACTAGCGACTCCTCCTGATAACTACGAGCAGTACGTC.

The chain is built from TRBV5-1 and TRBJ2-5; TRBD2 might be the D (5 bases). The germline V gene has CDR1 SGHRS and CDR2 YFSETQ. Trimming removed 4 bases from V and 5 bases from J, with 15 bases in between. The CDR3 length is 14 residues. The CDR3 DNA sequence: TGCGCCAGCAGCGGGCCCGACTCGGGGGAGACCCAGTACTTC. Protein sequence: CASSGPDSGETQYF.

The J gene is TRBJ1-2, the V gene TRBV29-1; 8 bases are shared with TRBD1. V lost 4 bases, J lost 3 bases, and 4 bases stayed unmatched. Germline CDR1 is SQVTM and CDR2 is ANQGSEA. The CDR3 loop spans 13 amino acids. The CDR3 protein is CSVAGGEDYGYTF. DNA of the CDR3: TGCAGCGTTGCAGGGGGCGAGGACTATGGCTACACCTTC.

The chain combines TRBV12-3 or TRBV12-4 with TRBJ2-2; 7 bases are a match to TRBD1. Unmatched junction bases numbered 14, after V lost 7 bases and J lost 3 bases. This CDR3 comprises 17 residues. CDR3 protein: CASTSTGAVGDTGELFF. The CDR3 DNA is TGTGCCAGCACTTCAACAGGGGCTGTAGGGGACACCGGGGAGCTGTTTTTT.

This clonotype has only a few counts. The V call is TRBV4-2, the J call TRBJ2-7, with 7 bases lining up with TRBD2. Germline assignment: CDR1 LGHNA and CDR2 YNFKEQ. The CDR3 has 16 residues. Trimming removed 1 base from V and 0 bases from J; junction bases left unmatched: 6. The CDR3 nucleotides are TGTGCCAGCAGCCAAGGACTAGCTGATAGCTCCTACGAGCAGTACGTC. As protein: CASSQGLADSSYEQYV.

The chain recombines TRBV3-1 with TRBJ2-7; D unclear. Germline values: CDR1 LGHDT, CDR2 YNNKEL (reference sequence). The V end was cut by 3 bases, the J end by 3 bases, with 12 bases between. The CDR3 totals 14 residues. The DNA of the CDR3 is TGTGCCAGCAGCCAGGGTTTCACTATCTACGAGCAGTACTTC. It translates to CASSQGFTIYEQYF.

In this sample, this clonotype turned up a few times. The CDR3 region has the DNA TGTGCCAGCAGCTTATCTGGGGAGCAGTACGTC. Amino acid sequence: CASSLSGEQYV. This chain links TRBV7-8 with TRBJ2-7; no clear D gene. The CDR3 is 11 amino acids. Germline lookup yields CDR1 SGHVS and CDR2 FQNEAQ. Trimming cost V 2 bases and J 7 bases, with 6 bases left between them.

Comment on this clonotype: An end of the junction differs from the germline gene, which may be a read error. V and J are TRBV20-1 and TRBJ2-6, with TRBD1 matching 8 bases. Germline CDR1 DFQATT, CDR2 SNEGSKA (reference sequence). The CDR3 is 17 amino acids. The CDR3 DNA is TGCAGTGCTAGACTTGGGGACAGGAGCTCTGGGTCCAACGTCCTGACTTTC. This sequence encodes CSARLGDRSSGSNVLTF.

A few counts support this clonotype. This rearrangement joins TRBV6-2 or TRBV6-3 to TRBJ1-1; 8 bases are a match to TRBD1. V lost 10 bases to trimming and J lost 1 base; unmatched junction nucleotides: 5. CDR1 MNHEY and CDR2 SVGEGT come from the germline V gene. This CDR3 is built from 13 residues. The CDR3 DNA is TGTGCCACCCAGGACAGGGCGAACACTGAAGCTTTCTTT. Amino acids: CATQDRANTEAFF.

The chain carries TRBV4-1 and TRBJ2-1, with a weak D call TRBD2 (6 bases). The CDR3 extends over 17 amino acids. The germline CDR1 and CDR2 sequences are MGHRA and YSYEKL. Trimming took 1 base from V and 0 from J, leaving 13 bases between them. The CDR3 loop reads CASSQGLGSSSYNEQFF. DNA of the CDR3: TGCGCCAGCAGCCAAGGACTAGGGAGCAGCTCCTACAATGAGCAGTTCTTC.

This clonotype was recorded a few times. The chain employs TRBV12-3 or TRBV12-4 and TRBJ2-5; possible D gene TRBD2, 6 bases. Trimming shortened V by 6 bases and J by 2 bases, and 19 bases separated the two germline ends. The CDR3 is made up of 16 amino acids. This chain's CDR3 is CASRLRRFRGQETQYF. CDR3 DNA sequence: TGTGCCAGCAGGCTCCGACGTTTTCGGGGGCAAGAGACCCAGTACTTC.

The chain employs TRBV7-2 and TRBJ2-1, with D unclear. Germline V gene data show CDR1 as SGHTA and CDR2 as FQGNSA. V was trimmed by 1 base and J by 9 bases, leaving 10 bases between them. The CDR3 has 13 amino acids. The CDR3 bases are TGTGCCAGCAGCTTAGAGTTTGGACCTGAGCAGTTCTTC. Translation: CASSLEFGPEQFF.

The rearrangement links TRBV6-1 to TRBJ1-1, with 7 positions matching TRBD1. Per germline, CDR1 MNHNS and CDR2 SASEGT. Losses at the gene ends were 7 bases for V and 5 bases for J; bases not matched to a gene: 10. CDR3 size: 14 residues. The CDR3 DNA follows: TGTGCCAGCACCTTAACAGGGGCGTATACTGAAGCTTTCTTT. Translating gives CASTLTGAYTEAFF.

This clonotype was seen a few times. The CDR3 nucleotides are TGCAGTGCTCCGCCGGGGGCTGTAACCTACGAGCAGTACTTC. Translation gives CSAPPGAVTYEQYF. The chain carries TRBV20-1 and TRBJ2-7; perhaps D is TRBD1 or TRBD2 (6 bases each). CDR3 length: 14 residues. V was shortened by 5 bases and J by 2 bases, with 16 bases between the two germline ends. Germline V gene sequence: CDR1 DFQATT, CDR2 SNEGSKA (reference sequence).

This clonotype was seen many times. The V gene is TRBV6-2 or TRBV6-3, the J gene TRBJ1-4; a weak D match, TRBD1 (5 bases). Germline V lookup: CDR1 MNHEY, CDR2 SVGEGT. With 7 bases removed from V and 0 bases from J, the gap between germline ends came to 15 bases. The CDR3 spans 16 residues. CDR3 loop: CASITRQRTTNEKLFF. CDR3 sequence (DNA): TGTGCCAGCATTACAAGACAGAGGACAACTAATGAAAAACTGTTTTTT.

The chain is built from TRBV5-1 and TRBJ2-1; 14 bases match TRBD2. Germline lookup yields CDR1 SGHRS and CDR2 YFSETQ. The CDR3 is made up of 19 amino acids. J was trimmed by 0 bases and V by 0 bases; bases with no gene match: 5. The CDR3 DNA reads as TGCGCCAGCAGCTTGGATGGGACTAGCGGGGGAAGCTCCTACAATGAGCAGTTCTTC. It codes for CASSLDGTSGGSSYNEQFF.

The chain joins TRBV29-1 to TRBJ1-1; D unresolved. The CDR3 loop spans 12 amino acids. Germline assignment: CDR1 SQVTM and CDR2 ANQGSEA. Trimming took off 5 bases at V and 3 bases at J, with 10 bases between the two ends. In nucleotides, the CDR3 is TGCAGCGTTTACACATCGGACACTGAAGCTTTCTTT. It codes for CSVYTSDTEAFF.

This clonotype was picked up a small number of times. V is TRBV15 and J is TRBJ1-1; 8 nucleotides match TRBD1. With 6 bases clipped from V and 10 bases from J, the junction kept 7 bases outside the gene matches. Per germline, CDR1 LNHNV and CDR2 YYDKDF (reference sequence). The CDR3 extends over 12 amino acids. The DNA of the CDR3 is TGTGCCACCAGACGGACAGGGAATAGAGCTTTCTTT. Translation: CATRRTGNRAFF.

The chain uses TRBV5-1 and TRBJ1-1, with D perhaps matching TRBD1 (5 bases). V lost 7 bases, J lost 8 bases, and 15 bases lay in between. Germline V CDR1 and CDR2: SGHRS, YFSETQ. This CDR3 has 12 amino acids. The CDR3 here is CASHYGQGEAFF. The CDR3 nucleotides read TGCGCCAGCCATTATGGGCAGGGAGAAGCTTTCTTT.

This clonotype was counted between two and nine times. CDR3 in DNA: TGTGCCAGCAGCCCGGATCAGGATGGGTCGAACACCATATATTTT. As protein: CASSPDQDGSNTIYF. The chain combines TRBV5-6 with TRBJ1-3; D gene unclear. The CDR3 is 15 residues long. The germline gives CDR1 SGHDT, CDR2 YYEEEE. V was trimmed by 4 bases and J by 7 bases, leaving 18 bases between them. The variable domain in full, completed from reference TRBV5-6 and TRBJ1-3, reads DAGVTQSPTHLIKTRGQQVTLRCSPKSGHDTVSWYQQALGQGPQFIFQYYEEEERQRGNFPDRFSGHQFPNYSSELNVNALLLGDSALYLCASSPDQDGSNTIYFGEGSWLTVV.

This clonotype showed up just a few times. The genes are TRBV4-1 and TRBJ2-2, with TRBD2 as a possible D gene (6 bases). The CDR3 contains 13 residues. The V end was cut by 8 bases, the J end by 1 base, with 8 bases between. Germline V gene lookup returns CDR1 MGHRA and CDR2 YSYEKL. CDR3 sequence reads: CASRDWNTGELFF. The CDR3 nucleotides are TGCGCCAGCCGGGACTGGAACACCGGGGAGCTGTTTTTT.

There are many counts of this clonotype. This chain connects TRBV5-1 to TRBJ1-2; D is uncertain. V was trimmed by 0 bases and J by 7 bases, leaving 10 bases between them. This CDR3 spans 13 amino acids. Germline CDR1 reads SGHRS; CDR2 reads YFSETQ. Written as DNA, the CDR3 is TGCGCCAGCAGCTTGGAAGGGAAGCGTGGCTACACCTTC. It encodes CASSLEGKRGYTF.

This clonotype was picked up a small number of times. V usage is TRBV11-2 and J usage is TRBJ1-1; D remains unclear. The CDR3 covers 13 residues. Trimming removed 3 bases from V and 4 bases from J, with 9 bases in between. CDR1 is SGHAT and CDR2 is FQNNGV in the germline V gene. The CDR3 spells CASSLGVLTEAFF. As DNA, the CDR3 is TGTGCCAGCAGCTTGGGCGTACTCACTGAAGCTTTCTTT.

This clonotype was found a few times. V and J are TRBV24-1 and TRBJ2-1; the D is unclear. This CDR3 has 14 residues. Trimming took off 7 bases at V and 5 bases at J, with 14 bases between the two ends. Germline V lookup: CDR1 KGHDR, CDR2 SFDVKD. CDR3: CATSRLGTDNEQFF. CDR3 nucleotides: TGTGCCACCAGCCGGTTGGGAACCGACAATGAGCAGTTCTTC.

This clonotype was seen a handful of times. The J gene is TRBJ2-2, the V gene TRBV5-1, with D hard to call. CDR3 length equals 15 residues. The germline V gene has CDR1 SGHRS and CDR2 YFSETQ. Trimming cost V 0 bases and J 7 bases, with 13 bases left between them. The CDR3 bases are TGCGCCAGCAGCTTGGACCCGTTTGGTGTCGGGGAGCTGTTTTTT. Residues: CASSLDPFGVGELFF.

This clonotype was observed once. The genes are TRBV20-1 and TRBJ2-5, with TRBD2 as a possible D gene (6 bases). Per the germline V gene, CDR1 is DFQATT and CDR2 is SNEGSKA (reference sequence). Trimming stripped 2 bases from V and 3 bases from J, with 13 bases between. This CDR3 comprises 14 residues. CDR3 DNA sequence: TGCAGTGCTAGACGGGGGAGCGGCAAAGAGACCCAGTACTTC. It codes for CSARRGSGKETQYF.

The chain recombines TRBV28 with TRBJ1-5; perhaps TRBD1 as D (6 bases). The CDR3 is made up of 15 amino acids. The V and J ends lost 2 bases and 6 bases respectively, with 14 bases between them. Germline CDR1 is MDHEN and CDR2 is SYDVKM. The CDR3, as DNA: TGTGCCAGCAGTTTAGGGGGGCGTATCGGTCAGCCCCAGCATTTT. Amino acid sequence: CASSLGGRIGQPQHF. Together with reference TRBV28 and TRBJ1-5, the CDR3 gives the full variable domain: DVKVTQSSRYLVKRTGEKVFLECVQDMDHENMFWYRQDPGLGLRLIYFSYDVKMKEKGDIPEGYSVSREKKERFSLILESASTNQTSMYLCASSLGGRIGQPQHFGDGTRLSIL.

This chain joins TRBV27 and TRBJ1-6; D remains ambiguous. The V and J ends lost 6 bases and 7 bases respectively, with 10 bases between them. Germline CDR1 MNHEY, CDR2 SMNVEV (reference sequence). The CDR3 runs to 13 residues. The CDR3 spells CASSLLNNSPLHF. The CDR3 DNA sequence: TGTGCCAGCAGCCTTCTCAACAATTCACCCCTCCACTTT.

V usage is TRBV20-1 and J usage is TRBJ1-5; no definite D call. V dropped 5 bases and J dropped 2 bases, with 7 bases sitting between them. This CDR3 contains 12 residues. The V gene's germline CDR1 is DFQATT and CDR2 SNEGSKA (reference sequence). CDR3 residues: CSAVNGNQPQHF. The CDR3 nucleotides are TGCAGTGCTGTAAACGGCAATCAGCCCCAGCATTTT.

Only a few counts were recorded for this clonotype. The chain is built from TRBV24-1 and TRBJ2-1; 8 nucleotides align to TRBD2. This CDR3 comprises 18 residues. J was trimmed by 5 bases and V by 3 bases; bases with no gene match: 14. Germline V lookup: CDR1 KGHDR, CDR2 SFDVKD. CDR3: CATSDPSSGGRHHNEQFF. CDR3 DNA sequence: TGTGCCACCAGTGATCCCAGTAGTGGCGGGAGGCACCACAATGAGCAGTTCTTC.